This T cell receptor (beta chain) emerged from a study of blood T cells in healthy people across ages. Whole-study results and caveats: Those diversity estimates obtained from one million T cells were thought to be underestimates. As age increased, TCR beta diversity per million T cells fell in a roughly linear fashion.

On this clonotype: Its specificity is unknown.

Trimming pared 5 bases from V and 7 bases from J, leaving 17 bases between. The CDR3 is 13 residues long. Germline loops: CDR1 GTSNPN, CDR2 SVGIG (reference sequence). Primed by a sample-barcoded 5' primer and a J-beta primer mix, a second PCR proceeded for about 6 to 11 cycles. Each cDNA molecule was tagged by a template-switch adaptor with 12 random nucleotides. TCRdb independently ran MiXCR on the 5' RACE reads; one entry per CDR3 protein. The table has 650,000 to 1,000,000 distinct CDR3 sequences, 35% to 40% seen once. This rearrangement joins TRBV30 to TRBJ1-1; D is unresolved. Specimen: blood. This clonotype originated in a man aged 18-30 years in good health. CDR3 sequence: CAWGKLDGGEAFF. As DNA, the CDR3 is TGTGCCTGGGGGAAGCTGGATGGAGGTGAAGCTTTCTTT.